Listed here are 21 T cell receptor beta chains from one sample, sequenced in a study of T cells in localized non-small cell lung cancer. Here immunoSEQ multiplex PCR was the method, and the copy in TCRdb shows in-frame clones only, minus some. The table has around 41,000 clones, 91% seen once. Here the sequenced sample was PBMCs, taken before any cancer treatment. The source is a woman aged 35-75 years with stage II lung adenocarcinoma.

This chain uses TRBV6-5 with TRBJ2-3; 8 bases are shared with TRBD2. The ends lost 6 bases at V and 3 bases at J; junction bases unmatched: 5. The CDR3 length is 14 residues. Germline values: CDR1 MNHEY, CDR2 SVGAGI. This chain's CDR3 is CASRPGLVTDTQYF. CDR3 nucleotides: TGTGCCAGCAGGCCGGGACTAGTAACAGATACGCAGTATTTT.

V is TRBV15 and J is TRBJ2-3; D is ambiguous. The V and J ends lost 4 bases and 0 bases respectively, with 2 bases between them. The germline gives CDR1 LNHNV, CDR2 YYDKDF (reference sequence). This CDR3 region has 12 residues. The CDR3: CATSTSTDTQYF. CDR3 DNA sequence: TGTGCCACCAGCACTAGCACAGATACGCAGTATTTT.

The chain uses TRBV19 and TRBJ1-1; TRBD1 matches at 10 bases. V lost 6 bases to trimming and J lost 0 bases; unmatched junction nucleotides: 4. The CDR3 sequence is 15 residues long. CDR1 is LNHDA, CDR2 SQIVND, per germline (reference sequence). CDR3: CASRPGQGVNTEAFF. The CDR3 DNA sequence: TGTGCCAGTAGACCTGGACAGGGGGTGAACACTGAAGCTTTCTTT.

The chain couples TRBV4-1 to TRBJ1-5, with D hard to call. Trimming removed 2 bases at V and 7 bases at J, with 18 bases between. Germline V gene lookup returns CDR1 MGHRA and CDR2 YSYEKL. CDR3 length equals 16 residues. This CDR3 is CASSQIGRAGRQPQHF. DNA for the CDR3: TGCGCCAGCAGCCAAATTGGGCGGGCAGGCAGACAGCCCCAGCATTTT.

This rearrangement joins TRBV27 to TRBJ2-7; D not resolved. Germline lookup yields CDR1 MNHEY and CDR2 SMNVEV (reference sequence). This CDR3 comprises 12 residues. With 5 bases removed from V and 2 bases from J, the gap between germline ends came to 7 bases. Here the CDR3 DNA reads TGTGCCAGCAGTGCGCCACCCTACGAGCAGTACTTC. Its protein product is CASSAPPYEQYF.

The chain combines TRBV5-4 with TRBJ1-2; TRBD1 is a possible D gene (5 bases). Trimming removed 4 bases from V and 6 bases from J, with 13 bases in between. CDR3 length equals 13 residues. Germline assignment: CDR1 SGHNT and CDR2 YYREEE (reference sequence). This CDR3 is CASSPRRADGYTF. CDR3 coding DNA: TGTGCCAGCAGCCCCCGCAGGGCGGATGGCTACACCTTC. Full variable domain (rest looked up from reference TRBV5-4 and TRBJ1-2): ETGVTQSPTHLIKTRGQQVTLRCSSQSGHNTVSWYQQALGQGPQFIFQYYREEENGRGNFPPRFSGLQFPNYSSELNVNALELDDSALYLCASSPRRADGYTFGSGTRLTVV.

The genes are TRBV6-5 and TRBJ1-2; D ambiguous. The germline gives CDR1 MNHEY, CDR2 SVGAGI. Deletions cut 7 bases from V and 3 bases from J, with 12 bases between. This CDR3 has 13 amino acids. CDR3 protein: CASTSGFDYGYTF. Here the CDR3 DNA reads TGTGCCAGCACCAGCGGTTTCGACTATGGCTACACCTTC.

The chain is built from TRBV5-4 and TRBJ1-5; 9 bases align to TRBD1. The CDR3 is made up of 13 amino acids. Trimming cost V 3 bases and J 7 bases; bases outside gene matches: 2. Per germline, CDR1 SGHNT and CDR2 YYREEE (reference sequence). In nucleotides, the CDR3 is TGTGCCAGCAGCTCGGACAGGGGACAGCCCCAGCATTTT. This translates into CASSSDRGQPQHF.

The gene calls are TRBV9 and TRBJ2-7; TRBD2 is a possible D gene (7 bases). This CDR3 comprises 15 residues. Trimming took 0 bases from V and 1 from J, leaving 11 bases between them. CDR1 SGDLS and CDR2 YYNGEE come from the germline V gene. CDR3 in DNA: TGTGCCAGCAGCGTAGGTGGGAGGGGGTCCTACGAGCAGTACTTC. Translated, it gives CASSVGGRGSYEQYF.

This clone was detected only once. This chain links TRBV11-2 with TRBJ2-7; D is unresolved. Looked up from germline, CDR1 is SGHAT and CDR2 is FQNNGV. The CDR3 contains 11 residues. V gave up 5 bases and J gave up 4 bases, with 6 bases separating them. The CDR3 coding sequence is TGTGCCAGCAGCAACGGATACGAGCAGTACTTC. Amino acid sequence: CASSNGYEQYF.

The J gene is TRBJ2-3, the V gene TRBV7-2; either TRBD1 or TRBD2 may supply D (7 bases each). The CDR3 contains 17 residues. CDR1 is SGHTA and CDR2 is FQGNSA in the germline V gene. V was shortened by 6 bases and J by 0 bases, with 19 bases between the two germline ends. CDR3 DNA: TGTGCCAGCAGTTCCCACAGGGGAGGGCCTAGCACAGATACGCAGTATTTT. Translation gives CASSSHRGGPSTDTQYF.

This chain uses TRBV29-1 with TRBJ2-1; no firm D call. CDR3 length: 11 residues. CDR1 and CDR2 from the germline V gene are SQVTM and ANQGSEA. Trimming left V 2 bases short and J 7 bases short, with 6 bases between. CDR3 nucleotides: TGCAGCGTTGAACACGGGAATGAGCAGTTCTTC. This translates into CSVEHGNEQFF.

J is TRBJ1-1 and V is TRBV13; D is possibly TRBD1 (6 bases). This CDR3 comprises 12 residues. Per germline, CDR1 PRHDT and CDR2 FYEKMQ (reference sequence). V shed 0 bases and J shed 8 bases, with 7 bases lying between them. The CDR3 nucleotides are TGTGCCAGCAGCTTAGGGGACAGCGAAGCTTTCTTT. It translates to CASSLGDSEAFF.

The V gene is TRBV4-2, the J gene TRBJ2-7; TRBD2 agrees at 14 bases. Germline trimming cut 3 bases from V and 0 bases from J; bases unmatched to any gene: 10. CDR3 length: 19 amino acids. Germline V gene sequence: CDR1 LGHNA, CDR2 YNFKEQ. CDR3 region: CASSHTGTSGGLSSYEQYF. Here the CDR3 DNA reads TGTGCCAGCAGCCATACCGGGACTAGCGGGGGTTTAAGCTCCTACGAGCAGTACTTC.

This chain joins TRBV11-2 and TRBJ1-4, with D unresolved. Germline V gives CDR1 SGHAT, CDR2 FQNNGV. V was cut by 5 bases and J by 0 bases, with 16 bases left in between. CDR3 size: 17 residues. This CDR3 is CASSTSSPHATNEKLFF. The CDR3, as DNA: TGTGCCAGCAGCACGTCTTCCCCACACGCAACTAATGAAAAACTGTTTTTT. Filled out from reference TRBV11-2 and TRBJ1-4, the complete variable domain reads EAGVAQSPRYKIIEKRQSVAFWCNPISGHATLYWYQQILGQGPKLLIQFQNNGVVDDSQLPKDRFSAERLKGVDSTLKIQPAKLEDSAVYLCASSTSSPHATNEKLFFGSGTQLSVL.

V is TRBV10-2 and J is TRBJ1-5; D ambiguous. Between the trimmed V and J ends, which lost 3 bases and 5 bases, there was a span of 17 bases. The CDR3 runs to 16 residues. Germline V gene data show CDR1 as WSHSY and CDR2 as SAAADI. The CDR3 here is CASSEIGVEYYQPQHF. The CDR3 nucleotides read TGCGCCAGCAGTGAAATCGGGGTGGAGTACTATCAGCCCCAGCATTTT.

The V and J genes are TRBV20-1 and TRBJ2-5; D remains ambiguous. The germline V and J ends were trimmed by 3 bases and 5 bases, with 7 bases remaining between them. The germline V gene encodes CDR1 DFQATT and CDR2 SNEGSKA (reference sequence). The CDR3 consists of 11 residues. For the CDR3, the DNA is TGCAGTGCTAGCGACGCGGAGACCCAGTACTTC. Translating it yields CSASDAETQYF.

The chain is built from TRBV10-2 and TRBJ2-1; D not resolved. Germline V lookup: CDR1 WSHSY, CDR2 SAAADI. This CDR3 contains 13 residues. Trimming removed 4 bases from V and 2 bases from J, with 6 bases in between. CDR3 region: CASSGGPYNEQFF. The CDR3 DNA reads TGCGCCAGCAGTGGAGGTCCCTACAATGAGCAGTTCTTC.

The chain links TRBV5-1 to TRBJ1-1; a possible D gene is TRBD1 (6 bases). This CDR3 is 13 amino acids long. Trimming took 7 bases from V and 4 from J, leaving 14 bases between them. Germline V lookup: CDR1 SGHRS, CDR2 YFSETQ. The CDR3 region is CASGTGQRTEAFF. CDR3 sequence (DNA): TGCGCCAGCGGTACAGGGCAGCGCACTGAAGCTTTCTTT.

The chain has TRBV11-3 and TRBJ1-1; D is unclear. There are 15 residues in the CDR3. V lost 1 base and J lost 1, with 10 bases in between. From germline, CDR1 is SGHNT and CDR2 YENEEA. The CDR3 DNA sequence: TGTGCCAGCAGCTTAGGTGGCTCGGGGAACACTGAAGCTTTCTTT. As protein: CASSLGGSGNTEAFF.

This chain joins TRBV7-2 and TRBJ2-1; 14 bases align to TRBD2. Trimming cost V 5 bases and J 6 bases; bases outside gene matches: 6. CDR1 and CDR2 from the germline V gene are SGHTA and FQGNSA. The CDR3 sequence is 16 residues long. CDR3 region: CASSLAGLAGVNEQFF. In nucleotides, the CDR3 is TGTGCCAGCAGCCTGGCGGGACTAGCGGGGGTCAATGAGCAGTTCTTC.